This T cell receptor (beta chain) was recorded in a study of blood T cells in healthy people across ages. General study points: In long-lived donors, naive CD4+ cell counts and diversity exceeded those of aged donors.

Sample-barcoded 5' priming and a J-beta primer mix drove a second PCR of about 6 to 12 cycles. TCRdb fed the 5' RACE reads into MiXCR, producing one record per CDR3 protein. The data show some 1,800,000 distinct CDR3 sequences, approximately 40% seen once. About this clonotype itself: Its antigen is unknown.

Total RNA amounts of at least 6 micrograms were extracted per sample. The CDR3 length is 15 residues. Germline CDR1 and CDR2: DFQATT and SNEGSKA (reference sequence). The V end was cut by 1 base, the J end by 0 bases, with 11 bases between. This TCR was recovered from a human donor in good health. The gene calls are TRBV20-1 and TRBJ2-3; D not resolved. Sequenced input: blood. CDR3 DNA: TGCAGTGCTAGAGGGACGGTTAATAGCACAGATACGCAGTATTTT. Its translation is CSARGTVNSTDTQYF.